This T cell receptor (beta chain) was identified in a study of CD8+CD57+ T cells in acquired aplastic anemia. Study-wide results and caveats: Some 31 CD8+ CDR3 sequences were shared between patients and controls.

V dropped 2 bases and J dropped 2; count of bases not matched to a gene: 16. The germline gives CDR1 WNHNN, CDR2 SYGVQD (reference sequence). This CDR3 is 19 amino acids long. TCR beta VDJ and CDR3 profiling used genomic DNA as template. TCRdb reanalysed the reads using MiXCR and keeps one entry per CDR3 protein. Counted here are around 170,000 distinct CDR3 sequences, under 75% occurring once; the ten biggest clones make up about 48%. About this clonotype: No antigen is known for it.

This chain links TRBV10-1 with TRBJ2-7; 9 nucleotides align to TRBD1. This receptor was identified in a human donor in good health. Material for sequencing was sorted CD4+, CD8+, or CD8+CD57+ T cells (not recorded which) from PBMCs. CDR3 loop: CASSEGDRESPNGAYEQYF. CDR3 in DNA: TGCGCCAGCAGTGAGGGGGACAGGGAGTCACCCAACGGGGCCTACGAGCAGTACTTC.